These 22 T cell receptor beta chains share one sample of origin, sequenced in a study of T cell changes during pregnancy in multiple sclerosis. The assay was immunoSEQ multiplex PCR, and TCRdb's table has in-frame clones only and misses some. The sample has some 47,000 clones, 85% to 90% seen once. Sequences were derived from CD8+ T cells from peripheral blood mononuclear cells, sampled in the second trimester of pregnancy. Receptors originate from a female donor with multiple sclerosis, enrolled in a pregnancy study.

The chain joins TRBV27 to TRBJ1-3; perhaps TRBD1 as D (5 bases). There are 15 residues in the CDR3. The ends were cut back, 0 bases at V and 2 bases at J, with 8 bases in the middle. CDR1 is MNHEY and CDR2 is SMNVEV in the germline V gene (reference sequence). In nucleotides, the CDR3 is TGTGCCAGCAGTTTATCTGCAGGGACTGGAAACACCATATATTTT. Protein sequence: CASSLSAGTGNTIYF.

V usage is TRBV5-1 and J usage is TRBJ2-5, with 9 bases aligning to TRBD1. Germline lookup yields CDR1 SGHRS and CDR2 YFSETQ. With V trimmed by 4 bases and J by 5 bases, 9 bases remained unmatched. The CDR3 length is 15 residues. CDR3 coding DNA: TGCGCCAGCAGCGCGTTACAGGGGGCGGGGGAGACCCAGTACTTC. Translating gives CASSALQGAGETQYF.

The CDR3 nucleotides are TGTGCCAGCAGGAACAGGGGTAACTACGAGCAGTACTTC. The encoded protein is CASRNRGNYEQYF. The J gene is TRBJ2-7, the V gene TRBV2, with TRBD1 matching over 7 bases. CDR3 length: 13 residues. Germline assignment: CDR1 SNHLY and CDR2 FYNNEI. Trimming at V came to 6 bases and at J to 3 bases, leaving 5 bases not matched to a gene.

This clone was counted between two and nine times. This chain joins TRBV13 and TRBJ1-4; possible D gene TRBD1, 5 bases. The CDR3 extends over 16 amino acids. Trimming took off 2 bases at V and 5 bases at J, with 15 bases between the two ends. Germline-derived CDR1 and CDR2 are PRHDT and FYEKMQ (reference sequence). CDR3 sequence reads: CASSLSYDRANEKLFF. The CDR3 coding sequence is TGTGCCAGCAGCTTAAGTTATGACAGAGCGAATGAAAAACTGTTTTTT.

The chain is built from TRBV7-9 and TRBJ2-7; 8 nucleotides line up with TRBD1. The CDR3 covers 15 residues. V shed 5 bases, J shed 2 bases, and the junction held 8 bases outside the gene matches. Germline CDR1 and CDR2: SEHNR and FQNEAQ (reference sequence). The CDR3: CASSQGGQVTYEQYF. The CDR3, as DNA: TGTGCCAGCAGCCAAGGGGGACAGGTCACCTACGAGCAGTACTTC.

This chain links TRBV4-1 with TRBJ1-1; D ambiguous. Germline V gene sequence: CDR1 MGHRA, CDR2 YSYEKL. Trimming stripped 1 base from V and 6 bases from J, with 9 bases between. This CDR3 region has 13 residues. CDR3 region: CASSQGGGAEAFF. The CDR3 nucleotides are TGCGCCAGCAGCCAAGGTGGAGGAGCTGAAGCTTTCTTT.

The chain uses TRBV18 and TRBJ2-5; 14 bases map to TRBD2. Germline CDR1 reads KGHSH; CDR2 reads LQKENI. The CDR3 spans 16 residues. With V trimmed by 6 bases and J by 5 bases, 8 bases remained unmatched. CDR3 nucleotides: TGTGCCAGCTCGACTAGCGGGGGGGCCCCAGGCGAGACCCAGTACTTC. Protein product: CASSTSGGAPGETQYF.

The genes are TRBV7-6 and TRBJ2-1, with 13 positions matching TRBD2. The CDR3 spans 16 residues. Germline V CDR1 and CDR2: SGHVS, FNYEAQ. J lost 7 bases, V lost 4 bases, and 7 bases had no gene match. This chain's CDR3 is CASSSTSGGARNEQFF. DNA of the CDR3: TGTGCCAGCAGCTCAACTAGCGGGGGGGCCCGGAATGAGCAGTTCTTC.

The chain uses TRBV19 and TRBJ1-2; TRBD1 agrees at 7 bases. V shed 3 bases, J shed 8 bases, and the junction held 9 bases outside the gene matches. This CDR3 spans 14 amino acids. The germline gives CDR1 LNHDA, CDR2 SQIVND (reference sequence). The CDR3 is CASSIGGGGGGYTF. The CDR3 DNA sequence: TGTGCCAGTAGTATTGGCGGAGGGGGCGGAGGCTACACCTTC.

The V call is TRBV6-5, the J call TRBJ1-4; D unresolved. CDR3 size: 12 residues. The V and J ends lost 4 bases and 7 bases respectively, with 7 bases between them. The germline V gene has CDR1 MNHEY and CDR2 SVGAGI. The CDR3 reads CASSFGGEKLFF. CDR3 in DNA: TGTGCCAGCAGTTTCGGTGGTGAAAAACTGTTTTTT.

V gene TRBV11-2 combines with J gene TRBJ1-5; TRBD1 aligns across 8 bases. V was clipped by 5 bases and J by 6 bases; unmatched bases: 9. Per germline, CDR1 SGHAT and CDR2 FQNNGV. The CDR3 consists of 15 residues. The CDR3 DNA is TGTGCCAGCAGCAGAGGGTCAGGGGGCGTTCAGCCCCAGCATTTT. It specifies CASSRGSGGVQPQHF.

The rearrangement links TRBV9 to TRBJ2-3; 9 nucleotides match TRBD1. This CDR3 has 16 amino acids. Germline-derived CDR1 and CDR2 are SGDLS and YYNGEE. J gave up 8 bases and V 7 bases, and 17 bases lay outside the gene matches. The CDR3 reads CASGGNRDRAGSTQYF. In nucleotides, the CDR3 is TGTGCCAGCGGAGGGAACCGGGACAGGGCAGGGAGTACGCAGTATTTT. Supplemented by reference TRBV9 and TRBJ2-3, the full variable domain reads DSGVTQTPKHLITATGQRVTLRCSPRSGDLSVYWYQQSLDQGLQFLIQYYNGEERAKGNILERFSAQQFPDLHSELNLSSLELGDSALYFCASGGNRDRAGSTQYFGPGTRLTVL.

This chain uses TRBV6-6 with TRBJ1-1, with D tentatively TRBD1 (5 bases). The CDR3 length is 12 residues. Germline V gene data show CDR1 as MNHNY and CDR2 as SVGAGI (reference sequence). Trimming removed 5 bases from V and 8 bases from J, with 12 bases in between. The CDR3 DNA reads TGTGCCAGCAGTCAAGGTGGGGGGGAAGCTTTCTTT. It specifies CASSQGGGEAFF.

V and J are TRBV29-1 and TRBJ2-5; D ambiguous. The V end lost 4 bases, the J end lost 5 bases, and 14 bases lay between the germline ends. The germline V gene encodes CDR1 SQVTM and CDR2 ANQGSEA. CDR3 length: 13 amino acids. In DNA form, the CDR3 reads TGCAGCGTTGTGACGTTCGCGGTGGAGACCCAGTACTTC. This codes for CSVVTFAVETQYF. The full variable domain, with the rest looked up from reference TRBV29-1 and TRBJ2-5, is SAVISQKPSRDICQRGTSLTIQCQVDSQVTMMFWYRQQPGQSLTLIATANQGSEATYESGFVIDKFPISRPNLTFSTLTVSNMSPEDSSIYLCSVVTFAVETQYFGPGTRLLVL.

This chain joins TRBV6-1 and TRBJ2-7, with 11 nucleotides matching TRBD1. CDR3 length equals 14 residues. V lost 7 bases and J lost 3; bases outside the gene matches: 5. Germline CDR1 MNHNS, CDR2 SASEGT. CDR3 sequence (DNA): TGTGCCAGCACCGAAGGGACAGGGGGCTACGAGCAGTACTTC. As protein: CASTEGTGGYEQYF.

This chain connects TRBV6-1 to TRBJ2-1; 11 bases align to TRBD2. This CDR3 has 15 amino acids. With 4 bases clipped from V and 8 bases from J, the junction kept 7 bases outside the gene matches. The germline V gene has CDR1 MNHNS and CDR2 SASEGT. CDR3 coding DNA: TGTGCCAGCAGTGTGTCGACTAGCGGGGTCGATGAGCAGTTCTTC. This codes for CASSVSTSGVDEQFF.

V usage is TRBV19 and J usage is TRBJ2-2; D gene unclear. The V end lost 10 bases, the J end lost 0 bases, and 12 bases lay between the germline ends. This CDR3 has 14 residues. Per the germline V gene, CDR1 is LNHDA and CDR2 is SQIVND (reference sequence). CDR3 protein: CATSEVANTGELFF. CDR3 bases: TGTGCCACATCAGAGGTCGCGAACACCGGGGAGCTGTTTTTT. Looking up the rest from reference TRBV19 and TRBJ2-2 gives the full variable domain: DGGITQSPKYLFRKEGQNVTLSCEQNLNHDAMYWYRQDPGQGLRLIYYSQIVNDFQKGDIAEGYSVSREKKESFPLTVTSAQKNPTAFYLCATSEVANTGELFFGEGSRLTVL.

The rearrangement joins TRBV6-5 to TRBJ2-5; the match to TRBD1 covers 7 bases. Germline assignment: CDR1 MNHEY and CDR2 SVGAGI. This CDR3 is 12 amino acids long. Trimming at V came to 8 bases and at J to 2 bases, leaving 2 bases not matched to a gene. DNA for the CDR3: TGTGCCAGCGCGGACAGGCAAGAGACCCAGTACTTC. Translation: CASADRQETQYF.

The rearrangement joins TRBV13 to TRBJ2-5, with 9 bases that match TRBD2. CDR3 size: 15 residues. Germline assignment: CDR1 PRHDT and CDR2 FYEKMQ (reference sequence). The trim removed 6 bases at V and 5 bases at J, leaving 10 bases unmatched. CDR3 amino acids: CASSFERGEWETQYF. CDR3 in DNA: TGTGCCAGCAGTTTCGAGCGGGGGGAATGGGAGACCCAGTACTTC.

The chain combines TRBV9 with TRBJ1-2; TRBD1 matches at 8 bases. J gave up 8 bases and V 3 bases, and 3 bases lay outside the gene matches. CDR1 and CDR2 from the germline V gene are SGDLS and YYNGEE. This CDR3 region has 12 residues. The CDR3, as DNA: TGTGCCAGCAGCGCCCAGGGGGCAGGCTACACCTTC. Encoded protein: CASSAQGAGYTF.

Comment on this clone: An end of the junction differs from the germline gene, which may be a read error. CDR3 sequence (DNA): TGTGCTAGCAGCTTAGCGAAGAGACAGGGTAGCTCACCCCTCCACTTT. It is translated as CASSLAKRQGSSPLHF. J is TRBJ1-6 and V is TRBV7-7; 7 positions agree with TRBD1. The germline V gene has CDR1 SSHAT and CDR2 FNYEAQ (reference sequence). The CDR3 is 16 amino acids.

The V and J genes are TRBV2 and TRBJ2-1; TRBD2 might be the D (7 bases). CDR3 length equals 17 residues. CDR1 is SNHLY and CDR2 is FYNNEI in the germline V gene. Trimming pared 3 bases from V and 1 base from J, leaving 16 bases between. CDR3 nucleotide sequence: TGTGCCAGCAGTGAGGGGAGGGGGGAGGTATCCTACAATGAGCAGTTCTTC. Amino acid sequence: CASSEGRGEVSYNEQFF.